The 19 T cell receptor beta chains given below trace back to one sample, sequenced in a study of cytomegalovirus exposure and HLA in healthy donors. PCR involved 60 Vbeta and 13 Jbeta primers. The table came from immunoSEQ multiplex PCR; TCRdb's copy has only in-frame clones and leaves some out. The sample totals around 200,000 clones; its top ten clones hold 0.95% to 1.3%. Source material: PBMCs. These receptor sequences come from a girl aged 2 to 10 in good health and CMV-seropositive.

V gene TRBV7-9 combines with J gene TRBJ2-7; TRBD2 aligns across 10 bases. The CDR3 sequence is 17 residues long. With V trimmed by 1 base and J by 6 bases, 12 bases remained unmatched. Per germline, CDR1 SEHNR and CDR2 FQNEAQ (reference sequence). CDR3 sequence: CASSLGGLAGVISEQYF. DNA for the CDR3: TGTGCCAGCAGCTTAGGGGGGCTAGCGGGAGTGATATCCGAGCAGTACTTC.

V is TRBV28 and J is TRBJ1-3, with TRBD1 as a possible D gene (5 bases). In germline, CDR1 is MDHEN, CDR2 SYDVKM. The CDR3 runs to 13 residues. With 5 bases removed from V and 4 bases from J, the gap between germline ends came to 9 bases. CDR3 DNA: TGTGCCAGCAGTGGGACTATCGGAAACACCATATATTTT. This gives the protein CASSGTIGNTIYF.

This chain links TRBV5-1 with TRBJ1-4; TRBD1 aligns across 9 bases. The CDR3 covers 14 residues. V lost 2 bases to trimming and J lost 7 bases; unmatched junction nucleotides: 3. The germline V gene encodes CDR1 SGHRS and CDR2 YFSETQ. CDR3 DNA sequence: TGCGCCAGCAGCTTTGACAGGGGGGGTGAAAAACTGTTTTTT. This codes for CASSFDRGGEKLFF.

In the case of this clone: Distinct nucleotide sequences in the sample also encode this CDR3. V usage is TRBV18 and J usage is TRBJ1-5; D is undetermined. CDR1 and CDR2 from the germline V gene are KGHSH and LQKENI. Between the trimmed V and J ends, which lost 6 bases and 4 bases, there was a span of 10 bases. The length of the CDR3 is 13 residues. The CDR3 coding sequence is TGTGCCAGCTCCCCTGGAGAGAATCAGCCCCAGCATTTT. Translated, it gives CASSPGENQPQHF.

The chain uses TRBV29-1 and TRBJ2-3, with 8 positions matching TRBD2. CDR1 is SQVTM, CDR2 ANQGSEA, per germline. V was clipped by 3 bases and J by 1 base; unmatched bases: 9. The CDR3 totals 16 residues. CDR3: CSVDNWLAGRTDTQYF. The CDR3, as DNA: TGCAGCGTTGATAATTGGCTAGCGGGCCGCACAGATACGCAGTATTTT.

The chain carries TRBV6-1 and TRBJ2-1, with 9 bases identical to TRBD1. This CDR3 has 15 residues. Trimming cost V 4 bases and J 8 bases; bases outside gene matches: 9. Looked up from germline, CDR1 is MNHNS and CDR2 is SASEGT. The DNA of the CDR3 is TGTGCCAGCAGTGCGCCCGGGACAGGGTATGATGAGCAGTTCTTC. It yields the protein CASSAPGTGYDEQFF.

The J gene is TRBJ2-1, the V gene TRBV4-1, with 7 bases lining up with TRBD2. The CDR3 extends over 14 amino acids. Germline V CDR1 and CDR2: MGHRA, YSYEKL. Losses at the gene ends were 4 bases for V and 9 bases for J; bases not matched to a gene: 9. The CDR3 here is CASSLFLAGAEQFF. The CDR3 nucleotides read TGCGCCAGCAGCCTCTTTCTGGCGGGAGCTGAGCAGTTCTTC.

This rearrangement joins TRBV25-1 to TRBJ2-5; the D gene is possibly TRBD1 (6 bases). V shed 8 bases and J shed 0 bases, with 13 bases lying between them. CDR1 and CDR2 (germline): MGHDK, SYGVNS. The CDR3 totals 14 residues. CDR3 in amino acids: CASRRDTNQETQYF. The CDR3 nucleotides read TGTGCCAGCCGTCGGGACACAAACCAAGAGACCCAGTACTTC.

The V call is TRBV7-6, the J call TRBJ2-2; 12 nucleotides agree with TRBD2. J was trimmed by 5 bases and V by 3 bases; bases with no gene match: 13. Germline values: CDR1 SGHVS, CDR2 FNYEAQ. This CDR3 spans 19 amino acids. CDR3 in amino acids: CASSFRTSGRRFLTGELFF. CDR3 sequence (DNA): TGTGCCAGCAGCTTTAGAACTAGCGGGAGGAGGTTTTTAACCGGGGAGCTGTTTTTT.

This chain uses TRBV29-1 with TRBJ2-3, with TRBD2 matching 7 bases. V gave up 3 bases and J gave up 3 bases; unmatched junction bases: 12. CDR3 length: 16 residues. Per germline, CDR1 SQVTM and CDR2 ANQGSEA. Here the CDR3 reads CSVDGLTMGGTDTQYF. CDR3 nucleotide sequence: TGCAGCGTTGATGGGCTTACGATGGGAGGGACAGATACGCAGTATTTT.

The chain couples TRBV27 to TRBJ1-5; the D gene is possibly TRBD1 (6 bases). CDR1 is MNHEY and CDR2 is SMNVEV in the germline V gene (reference sequence). Trimming removed 0 bases from V and 1 base from J, with 16 bases in between. The CDR3 loop spans 18 amino acids. CDR3 protein: CASSLSGASGHSNQPQHF. CDR3 DNA: TGTGCCAGCAGTTTATCGGGGGCTTCCGGGCACAGCAATCAGCCCCAGCATTTT.

The CDR3 coding sequence is TGTGCCAGCAGCTCCCAGGGGGACAGGGTTGGGACCACTGAAGCTTTCTTT. Translation gives CASSSQGDRVGTTEAFF. The chain couples TRBV11-2 to TRBJ1-1, with 9 bases fitting TRBD1. From germline, CDR1 is SGHAT and CDR2 FQNNGV. This CDR3 spans 17 amino acids. The V segment lost 4 bases and the J segment 4 bases; nucleotides outside the gene matches: 13.

The chain employs TRBV6-6 and TRBJ1-2; 10 bases match TRBD1. The germline CDR1 and CDR2 sequences are MNHNY and SVGAGI (reference sequence). This CDR3 comprises 16 residues. After removal of 3 bases from V and 6 bases from J, the junction contained 10 bases not matched to a gene. CDR3 sequence (DNA): TGTGCCAGCAGTTATCTTAGGGGACAGGGGATCGATGGCTACACCTTC. Translation: CASSYLRGQGIDGYTF.

The chain uses TRBV5-6 and TRBJ2-3; 7 bases map to TRBD1. The length of the CDR3 is 13 residues. The germline CDR1 and CDR2 sequences are SGHDT and YYEEEE. J gave up 2 bases and V 4 bases, and 1 base lay outside the gene matches. Here the CDR3 reads CASSGQATDTQYF. The CDR3, as DNA: TGTGCCAGCAGCGGACAGGCCACAGATACGCAGTATTTT. The full variable domain, completed using reference TRBV5-6 and TRBJ2-3, is DAGVTQSPTHLIKTRGQQVTLRCSPKSGHDTVSWYQQALGQGPQFIFQYYEEEERQRGNFPDRFSGHQFPNYSSELNVNALLLGDSALYLCASSGQATDTQYFGPGTRLTVL.

The chain employs TRBV11-2 and TRBJ2-5; possible D gene TRBD2, 5 bases. The V end lost 5 bases, the J end lost 7 bases, and 14 bases lay between the germline ends. This CDR3 region has 13 residues. Germline V gene data show CDR1 as SGHAT and CDR2 as FQNNGV. The CDR3 loop reads CASSVPGSGTQYF. In DNA form, the CDR3 reads TGTGCCAGCAGCGTGCCGGGGTCCGGGACCCAGTACTTC.

The rearrangement uses TRBV7-8 and TRBJ1-1; the D gene is possibly TRBD1 (6 bases). Trimming took off 3 bases at V and 1 base at J, with 18 bases between the two ends. This CDR3 spans 17 amino acids. The V gene's germline CDR1 is SGHVS and CDR2 FQNEAQ. The CDR3, as DNA: TGTGCCAGCAGCTTCAGCGGGGGCGCGCGGGGGAACACTGAAGCTTTCTTT. It encodes CASSFSGGARGNTEAFF.

The rearrangement joins TRBV9 to TRBJ2-5; a weak D match, TRBD1 (6 bases). The end of the DNA fits TRBJ2-7 better, so the J call may be wrong. CDR1 and CDR2 (germline): SGDLS, YYNGEE. The CDR3 is 14 residues long. The CDR3 spells CASSGGQGRNEQYF. The CDR3 DNA reads TGTGCCAGCAGCGGAGGGCAGGGGCGGAACGAGCAGTACTTC.

Written as DNA, the CDR3 is TGTGCCAGCAGCTACCGTTCGTCGGGGGATGTCAACACTGAAGCTTTCTTT. This sequence encodes CASSYRSSGDVNTEAFF. This chain joins TRBV7-9 and TRBJ1-1; a possible D gene is TRBD1 (5 bases). The CDR3 contains 17 residues. Looked up from germline, CDR1 is SEHNR and CDR2 is FQNEAQ (reference sequence). Trimming left V 4 bases short and J 2 bases short, with 20 bases between.

This chain links TRBV29-1 with TRBJ2-5, with 7 bases identical to TRBD1. Germline V lookup: CDR1 SQVTM, CDR2 ANQGSEA. Trimming cost V 6 bases and J 1 base; bases outside gene matches: 8. This CDR3 is 14 amino acids long. CDR3 sequence (DNA): TGCAGCGTCGAACCCCGGGACAGCCAAGAGACCCAGTACTTC. Its protein is CSVEPRDSQETQYF.